Following are 10 T cell receptor beta chains from one sample sequenced in a study of technical replicates of blood from several donors (dated by TCRdb to the late 2010s). Library preparation used the immunoSEQ multiplex PCR assay. Here the immuneACCESS table is served through TCRdb, limited to in-frame sequences with V and J called. Missing clones are a known gap in these copies; in checked studies unresolved V genes cover under half, and the rest lacks a known reason. This sample comprises tens of thousands of clones, roughly 93% of them detected only once. The ten largest clones add up to approximately 0.41% of the sample. The sequenced sample was T cells isolated from PBMCs. The receptor source for this set is a human donor in good health.

This chain joins TRBV19 and TRBJ2-7; 7 nucleotides align to TRBD2. Per germline, CDR1 LNHDA and CDR2 SQIVND (reference sequence). There are 13 residues in the CDR3. V dropped 2 bases and J dropped 4; count of bases not matched to a gene: 2. CDR3 in DNA: TGTGCCAGTAGTATAAGGGGAGGGTACGAGCAGTACTTC. The encoded protein is CASSIRGGYEQYF.

This clone was counted a single time. J is TRBJ2-3 and V is TRBV6-5; D might be TRBD1 (5 bases). This CDR3 has 13 residues. Germline V gene sequence: CDR1 MNHEY, CDR2 SVGAGI. V was clipped by 6 bases and J by 6 bases, with 13 bases between them. The CDR3 region is CASRRGKLDTQYF. The CDR3 nucleotides are TGTGCCAGCAGAAGGGGCAAGCTTGATACGCAGTATTTT.

DNA of the CDR3: TGTGCCAGCAGTGCCCCCGGGACTAGCGGGGTCTATGAGCAGTTCTTC. This gives the protein CASSAPGTSGVYEQFF. The V gene is TRBV2, the J gene TRBJ2-1; TRBD2 matches 13 bases. The junction had 8 bases not matched to a gene; V was cut back by 4 bases and J by 8 bases. Germline V gives CDR1 SNHLY, CDR2 FYNNEI. This CDR3 contains 16 residues.

The rearrangement uses TRBV7-8 and TRBJ2-1, with TRBD2 matching over 10 bases. The CDR3 covers 13 residues. CDR1 is SGHVS and CDR2 is FQNEAQ in the germline V gene. Trimming removed 6 bases from V and 7 bases from J; junction bases left unmatched: 3. CDR3 sequence (DNA): TGTGCCAGCAGTACGGGACTAGCGAATGAGCAGTTCTTC. Its protein product is CASSTGLANEQFF.

This chain uses TRBV9 with TRBJ1-1; possibly TRBD1 for D (5 bases). The CDR3 spans 16 residues. The germline gives CDR1 SGDLS, CDR2 YYNGEE. V dropped 3 bases and J dropped 1 base, with 16 bases sitting between them. For the CDR3, the DNA is TGTGCCAGCAGCGATGGATTACAGGCCTCGAACACTGAAGCTTTCTTT. The encoded protein is CASSDGLQASNTEAFF.

The count of this clone is one. The chain links TRBV4-2 to TRBJ2-5, with 8 bases identical to TRBD2. J was trimmed by 3 bases and V by 1 base; bases with no gene match: 4. CDR1 LGHNA and CDR2 YNFKEQ come from the germline V gene. The CDR3 has 15 residues. CDR3 residues: CASSQVGAGEETQYF. In nucleotides, the CDR3 is TGTGCCAGCAGCCAAGTAGGAGCGGGGGAAGAGACCCAGTACTTC.

The chain recombines TRBV30 with TRBJ2-3, with a weak D call TRBD1 (6 bases). The CDR3 has 12 amino acids. Germline assignment: CDR1 GTSNPN and CDR2 SVGIG (reference sequence). V shed 5 bases and J shed 8 bases, with 14 bases lying between them. The CDR3 sequence is CAWGGVGGTQYF. The CDR3 DNA reads TGTGCCTGGGGGGGAGTAGGGGGTACGCAGTATTTT.

This rearrangement joins TRBV6-4 to TRBJ2-1, with D unclear. Trimming took 4 bases from V and 5 from J, leaving 9 bases between them. The CDR3 contains 13 residues. CDR1 MRHNA and CDR2 SNTAGT come from the germline V gene. Here the CDR3 reads CASSGAGHNEQFF. In DNA, the CDR3 is TGTGCCAGCAGTGGGGCCGGCCACAATGAGCAGTTCTTC.

V usage is TRBV18 and J usage is TRBJ1-5; D is undetermined. V lost 2 bases and J 6 bases, leaving 14 bases between the germline ends. The germline V gene encodes CDR1 KGHSH and CDR2 LQKENI. This CDR3 has 15 residues. The CDR3 DNA reads TGTGCCAGCTCACCATCGGGAGGAGCGGGTCAGCCCCAGCATTTT. This translates into CASSPSGGAGQPQHF.

The V call is TRBV19, the J call TRBJ1-1, with 7 positions matching TRBD1. CDR3 length: 14 residues. Per the germline V gene, CDR1 is LNHDA and CDR2 is SQIVND (reference sequence). V shed 9 bases and J 3 bases; nucleotides not matched to a gene: 10. DNA for the CDR3: TGTGCCAGCTCCAGGGGGAAAAGTTACACTGAAGCTTTCTTT. Protein sequence: CASSRGKSYTEAFF.